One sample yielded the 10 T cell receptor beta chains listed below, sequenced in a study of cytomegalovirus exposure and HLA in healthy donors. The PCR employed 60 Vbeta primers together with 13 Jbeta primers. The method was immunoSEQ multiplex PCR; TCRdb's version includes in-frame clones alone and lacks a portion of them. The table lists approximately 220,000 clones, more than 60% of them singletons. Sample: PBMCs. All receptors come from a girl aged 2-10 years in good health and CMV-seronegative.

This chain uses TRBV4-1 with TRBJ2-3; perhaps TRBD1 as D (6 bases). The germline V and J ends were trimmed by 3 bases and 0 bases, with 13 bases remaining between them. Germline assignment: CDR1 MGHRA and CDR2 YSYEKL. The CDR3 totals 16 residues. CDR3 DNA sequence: TGCGCCAGCAGCCATACAGACAGGTATAGCACAGATACGCAGTATTTT. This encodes CASSHTDRYSTDTQYF.

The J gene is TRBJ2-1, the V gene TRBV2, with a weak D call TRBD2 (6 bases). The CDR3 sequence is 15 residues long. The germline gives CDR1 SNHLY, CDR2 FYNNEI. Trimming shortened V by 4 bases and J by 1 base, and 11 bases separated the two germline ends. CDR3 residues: CASSVLRESYNEQFF. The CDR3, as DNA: TGTGCCAGCAGTGTCCTCCGGGAGTCCTACAATGAGCAGTTCTTC.

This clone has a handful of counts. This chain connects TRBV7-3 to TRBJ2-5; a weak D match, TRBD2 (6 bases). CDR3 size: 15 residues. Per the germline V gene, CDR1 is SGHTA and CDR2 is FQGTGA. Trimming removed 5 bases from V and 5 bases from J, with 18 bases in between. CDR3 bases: TGTGCCAGCAGCCAAGTCGGCGGGAACTGGGAGACCCAGTACTTC. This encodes CASSQVGGNWETQYF.

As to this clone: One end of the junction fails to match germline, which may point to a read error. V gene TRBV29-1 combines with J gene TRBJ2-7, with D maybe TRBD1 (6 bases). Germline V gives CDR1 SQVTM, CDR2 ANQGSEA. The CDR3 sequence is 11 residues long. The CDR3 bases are TGCAGCGTTGAAGATCAACAGGGCGCATTCTTC. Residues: CSVEDQQGAFF.

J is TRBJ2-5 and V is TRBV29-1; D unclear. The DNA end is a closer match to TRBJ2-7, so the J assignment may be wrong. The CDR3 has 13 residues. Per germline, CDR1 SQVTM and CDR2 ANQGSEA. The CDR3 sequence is CSGPRTQVYEQYF. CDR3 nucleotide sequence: TGCAGCGGTCCCCGTACCCAGGTGTACGAGCAGTACTTC.

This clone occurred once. DNA for the CDR3: TGCGCCAGCAGCCAAGGGGGACAGTCGCACGAAAAACTGTTTTTT. The encoded protein is CASSQGGQSHEKLFF. This sequence joins TRBV4-1 and TRBJ1-4; 7 positions agree with TRBD1. The length of the CDR3 is 15 residues. Germline-derived CDR1 and CDR2 are MGHRA and YSYEKL. After removal of 1 base from V and 8 bases from J, the junction contained 7 bases not matched to a gene.

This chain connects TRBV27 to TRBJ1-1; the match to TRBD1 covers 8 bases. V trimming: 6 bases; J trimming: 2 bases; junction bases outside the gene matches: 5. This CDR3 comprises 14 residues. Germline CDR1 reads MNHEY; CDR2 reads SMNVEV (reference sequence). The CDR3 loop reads CASSRQGFNTEAFF. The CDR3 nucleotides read TGTGCCAGCAGCCGACAGGGGTTTAACACTGAAGCTTTCTTT.

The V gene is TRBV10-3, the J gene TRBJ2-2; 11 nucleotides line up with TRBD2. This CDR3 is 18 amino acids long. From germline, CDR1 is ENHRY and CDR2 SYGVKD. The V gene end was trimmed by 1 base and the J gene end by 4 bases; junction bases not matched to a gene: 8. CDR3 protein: CAISEFDSGRGITGELFF. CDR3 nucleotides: TGTGCCATCAGTGAGTTCGATAGCGGGAGGGGTATCACCGGGGAGCTGTTTTTT.

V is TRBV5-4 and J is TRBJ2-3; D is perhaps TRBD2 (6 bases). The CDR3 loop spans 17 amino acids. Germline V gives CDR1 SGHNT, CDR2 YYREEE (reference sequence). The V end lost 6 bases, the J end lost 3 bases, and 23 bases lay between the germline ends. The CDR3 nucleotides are TGTGCCAGCACTCCTGATTCTGCGGGATTCTCAACAGATACGCAGTATTTT. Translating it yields CASTPDSAGFSTDTQYF.

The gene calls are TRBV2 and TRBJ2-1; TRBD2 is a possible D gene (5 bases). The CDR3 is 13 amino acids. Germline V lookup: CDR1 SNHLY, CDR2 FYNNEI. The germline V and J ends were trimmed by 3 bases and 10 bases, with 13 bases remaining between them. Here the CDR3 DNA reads TGTGCCAGCAGTGACGAGCAGGCGGGCGAGCAGTTCTTC. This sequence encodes CASSDEQAGEQFF.